This entry features one T cell receptor (beta chain) sequence. Its antigen is as yet unknown. V lost 7 bases and J 2 bases, leaving 19 bases between the germline ends. Germline CDR1 reads KGHSH; CDR2 reads LQKENI. This CDR3 region has 16 residues. The data belong to a study of blood T cells in healthy people across ages. Combining a sample-barcoded 5' primer with a J-beta primer mix, a second PCR ran for roughly 7 to 12 cycles. MiXCR, run by TCRdb on the 5' RACE reads, gives a single entry per CDR3 protein. The sample includes around 1,500,000 distinct CDR3 sequences, 42% seen only once; the top ten take roughly 7.9%. Study conclusions and caveats: Across samples, TCR beta diversity tracked strongly with naive T cell percentage.

This sequence originates from a young woman in good health. The sequencing sample was made of blood. The chain couples TRBV18 to TRBJ2-3; possible D gene TRBD2, 6 bases. The CDR3 coding sequence is TGTGCCAGCTTCACCGGGGGTAGTGTTCCCACAGATACGCAGTATTTT. Encoded protein: CASFTGGSVPTDTQYF. The full variable domain, its missing parts supplied by reference TRBV18 and TRBJ2-3, is NAGVMQNPRHLVRRRGQEARLRCSPMKGHSHVYWYRQLPEEGLKFMVYLQKENIIDESGMPKERFSAEFPKEGPSILRIQQVVRGDSAAYFCASFTGGSVPTDTQYFGPGTRLTVL.